The 12 T cell receptor beta chains presented below share a single source sample, sequenced in a study of molecular identifiers for immune sequencing clone quantification. TCRdb analysed the PCR reads with MiXCR anew, one entry per CDR3 protein. The data contain approximately 54,000 distinct CDR3 sequences, 25% of them seen just once; the ten biggest clones take up approximately 1.9%. The material sequenced was naive CD8+ T cells from blood, with Jurkat cell RNA spiked in. As to subset: FACS-sorted CD8+CD4-CCR7+CD45RA+ naive T cells. The receptors derive from a human donor in good health. Some libraries in this study had Jurkat cell RNA spiked in.

In the case of this clonotype: This clone may be a read error of a much larger clone one base away. The CDR3 carries no conserved terminal phenylalanine or tryptophan, so it likely arises from a read error. The chain links TRBV4-2 to TRBJ2-7; D may be TRBD1 or TRBD2 (5 bases each). The germline V gene encodes CDR1 LGHNA and CDR2 YNFKEQ. V dropped 0 bases and J dropped 6 bases, with 21 bases sitting between them. The CDR3 spans 17 residues. The CDR3: CASSQDRPPDGTSEQYL. In DNA form, the CDR3 reads TGTGCCAGCAGCCAAGATCGTCCCCCGGACGGGACCTCCGAGCAGTACCTC.

Note on this clonotype: One base away lies a much larger clone, so this may be a sequencing read error. The CDR3 protein is CIVRGGPTDTQYF. The DNA for the CDR3 is TGCATCGTTCGTGGGGGGCCCACAGATACGCAGTATTTT. V and J are TRBV29-1 and TRBJ2-3, with D perhaps being TRBD1 or TRBD2 (6 bases each). Germline CDR1 is SQVTM and CDR2 is ANQGSEA. This CDR3 spans 13 amino acids.

V and J are TRBV7-9 and TRBJ2-7; TRBD1 aligns across 7 bases. The germline CDR1 and CDR2 sequences are SEHNR and FQNEAQ (reference sequence). The J segment lost 4 bases and the V segment lost 4 bases, leaving 7 bases of the junction unmatched. CDR3 length: 14 residues. CDR3 in amino acids: CASSWWDRPYEQYF. CDR3 nucleotides: TGTGCCAGCAGCTGGTGGGACAGACCATACGAGCAGTACTTC.

J is TRBJ1-3 and V is TRBV6-1, with 8 bases that match TRBD1. CDR1 and CDR2 (germline): MNHNS, SASEGT. V shed 1 base, J shed 2 bases, and the junction held 16 bases outside the gene matches. CDR3 length equals 20 residues. CDR3 bases: TGTGCCAGCAGTGAAGGTGGGGCCGGAGACAGGGGTTTTACTGGAAACACCATATATTTT. Translation gives CASSEGGAGDRGFTGNTIYF.

As for this clonotype: A much larger clone is a single base away; this may be a read error. The V and J genes are TRBV14 and TRBJ2-2; D is undetermined. The CDR3 covers 13 residues. The V gene's germline CDR1 is SGHDN and CDR2 FVKESK. The V gene lost 10 bases and the J gene lost 0 bases, with 9 bases spanning the gap. CDR3 in DNA: TGTGCCACCAAAGAACCGAACACCGGGGAGCTGTTTTTT. Its protein product is CATKEPNTGELFF.

This clonotype was counted many times. The genes are TRBV7-9 and TRBJ2-5; possible D gene TRBD1, 6 bases. The CDR3 runs 17 residues. Germline CDR1 is SEHNR and CDR2 is FQNEAQ (reference sequence). Trimming left V 0 bases short and J 0 bases short, with 14 bases between. DNA for the CDR3: TGTGCCAGCAGCTTAGCGGGCAGGGGTCAGTACCAAGAGACCCAGTACTTC. Protein: CASSLAGRGQYQETQYF.

This clonotype appeared many times. The chain is built from TRBV6-2 or TRBV6-3 and TRBJ1-1; D remains ambiguous. The CDR3 totals 19 residues. Trimming shortened V by 0 bases and J by 1 base, and 21 bases separated the two germline ends. Germline lookup yields CDR1 MNHEY and CDR2 SVGEGT. CDR3 residues: CASSYSISIISPKNTEAFF. CDR3 DNA: TGTGCCAGCAGTTACTCGATAAGCATCATTTCCCCGAAGAACACTGAAGCTTTCTTT.

There are a few counts of this clonotype. The chain has TRBV7-9 and TRBJ2-7; 15 nucleotides line up with TRBD2. Looked up from germline, CDR1 is SEHNR and CDR2 is FQNEAQ (reference sequence). The length of the CDR3 is 17 residues. J lost 6 bases, V lost 4 bases, and 10 bases had no gene match. The chain's CDR3 is CASSSPRTSGGASEQYF. The CDR3 DNA reads TGTGCCAGCAGCTCCCCCCGGACTAGCGGGGGGGCCAGCGAGCAGTACTTC.

A remark on this clonotype: This may be a read error, as it is one base from a much larger clone. V is TRBV6-1 and J is TRBJ2-3; 11 positions match TRBD2. In germline, CDR1 is MNHNS, CDR2 SASEGT. The CDR3 contains 18 residues. The CDR3 sequence is CASSDIAGGDITTDMQYF. The CDR3 DNA sequence: TGTGCCAGCAGTGATATAGCGGGGGGGGACATAACCACAGATATGCAGTATTTT.

This clonotype was counted ten times or more. This rearrangement joins TRBV29-1 to TRBJ1-1; TRBD1 agrees at 11 bases. V trimming: 7 bases; J trimming: 3 bases; junction bases outside the gene matches: 10. This CDR3 region has 15 residues. In germline, CDR1 is SQVTM, CDR2 ANQGSEA. Written as DNA, the CDR3 is TGCAGCGCTCCGGACAGGGGGCTGAGTGACACTGAAGCTTTCTTT. As protein: CSAPDRGLSDTEAFF.

This clonotype was counted only a few times. This chain uses TRBV30 with TRBJ2-2, with 8 bases that match TRBD1. This CDR3 has 16 amino acids. Germline-derived CDR1 and CDR2 are GTSNPN and SVGIG (reference sequence). J lost 4 bases, V lost 3 bases, and 10 bases had no gene match. CDR3 in DNA: TGTGCCTGGAGGGAAAGGGACAGGTCTCTCACCGGGGAGCTGTTTTTT. It encodes CAWRERDRSLTGELFF. Combining the CDR3 with reference TRBV30 and TRBJ2-2 gives the whole variable domain SQTIHQWPATLVQPVGSPLSLECTVEGTSNPNLYWYRQAAGRGLQLLFYSVGIGQISSEVPQNLSASRPQDRQFILSSKKLLLSDSGFYLCAWRERDRSLTGELFFGEGSRLTVL.

Concerning this clonotype: Given a much more abundant clone one base away, this may be a read error. This is likely a read error, given that the CDR3 carries no conserved phenylalanine or tryptophan at its end. This chain uses TRBV27 with TRBJ2-5; TRBD1 agrees at 9 bases. Germline V CDR1 and CDR2: MNHEY, SMNVEV (reference sequence). V lost 6 bases, J lost 4 bases, and 9 bases stayed unmatched. This CDR3 region has 15 residues. CDR3 protein: CASSFLGQGSETQYY. DNA of the CDR3: TGTGCCAGCAGCTTTCTGGGACAGGGATCAGAGACCCAGTACTAC.